A single sample gave rise to the 19 T cell receptor beta chains below, sequenced in a study of breast tumors, draining lymph nodes, adjacent tissues. TCRdb reprocessed the multiplex PCR reads via MiXCR and lists one record per CDR3 protein. The sample contains some 25,000 distinct CDR3 sequences, 68% of which appear only once. Sequences were obtained from tumor-adjacent breast tissue. The receptors come from a female donor with breast cancer. Some clones in this sample may be carry-over from other donors' samples.

This clonotype was recorded only once. The chain links TRBV7-2 to TRBJ2-1, with D hard to call. The CDR3 length is 15 residues. Germline V gives CDR1 SGHTA, CDR2 FQGNSA. Trimming took 2 bases from V and 1 from J, leaving 9 bases between them. The CDR3 sequence is CASSLSSASYNEQFF. DNA for the CDR3: TGTGCCAGCAGCTTATCCTCCGCTTCCTACAATGAGCAGTTCTTC.

This clonotype is medium-sized (0.01 to 0.1%) by share. The V call is TRBV7-9, the J call TRBJ2-7; maybe TRBD1 (6 bases). Germline values: CDR1 SEHNR, CDR2 FQNEAQ (reference sequence). The length of the CDR3 is 13 residues. Trimming shortened V by 6 bases and J by 6 bases, and 15 bases separated the two germline ends. CDR3 protein: CASSPPRQAEQYF. The CDR3 bases are TGTGCCAGCAGTCCCCCTAGACAGGCCGAGCAGTACTTC.

The chain carries TRBV19 and TRBJ2-7; the D is unclear. V was trimmed by 6 bases and J by 3 bases, leaving 15 bases between them. The germline V gene has CDR1 LNHDA and CDR2 SQIVND (reference sequence). CDR3 length: 14 residues. For the CDR3, the DNA is TGTGCCAGTAGGACGGCCGTTTGTCGCTACGAGCAGTACTTC. Protein: CASRTAVCRYEQYF.

This clonotype is categorized as large. V is TRBV12-3 or TRBV12-4 and J is TRBJ1-2; D perhaps matches TRBD1 (5 bases). This CDR3 has 14 amino acids. V was shortened by 3 bases and J by 7 bases, with 15 bases between the two germline ends. The DNA for the CDR3 is TGTGCCAGCAGTTTCCCCGGGGGGAGGTCTGGCTACACCTTC. It is translated as CASSFPGGRSGYTF.

The chain uses TRBV6-4 and TRBJ2-3; 7 bases fit TRBD1. CDR1 is MRHNA, CDR2 SNTAGT, per germline. The CDR3 is 12 amino acids. In DNA, the CDR3 is TGTGCAACAACAAGGGGGCAAGATACGCAGTATTTT. Protein: CATTRGQDTQYF.

V is TRBV9 and J is TRBJ2-5; maybe TRBD2 (5 bases). This CDR3 has 16 amino acids. Trimming left V 0 bases short and J 4 bases short, with 16 bases between. Germline CDR1 and CDR2: SGDLS and YYNGEE. The CDR3 nucleotides read TGTGCCAGCAGCGTAGAGGTTGGTGGAGGAGGAGAGACCCAGTACTTC. This gives the protein CASSVEVGGGGETQYF.

V is TRBV7-9 and J is TRBJ2-7, with 8 bases aligning to TRBD2. CDR1 is SEHNR and CDR2 is FQNEAQ in the germline V gene (reference sequence). The CDR3 runs to 15 residues. The V and J ends lost 1 base and 5 bases, in that order; junction bases with no gene match: 7. CDR3 in amino acids: CASSLGRISGDEQYF. The CDR3, as DNA: TGTGCCAGCAGCTTAGGTCGAATTAGCGGGGACGAGCAGTACTTC.

The chain recombines TRBV19 with TRBJ2-1; D not resolved. V gave up 3 bases and J gave up 9 bases, with 12 bases separating them. Germline CDR1 is LNHDA and CDR2 is SQIVND (reference sequence). The CDR3 is made up of 13 amino acids. The CDR3 here is CASSIVVAAEQFF. CDR3 in DNA: TGTGCCAGTAGTATTGTTGTAGCAGCTGAGCAGTTCTTC.

The table lists this clonotype with a count of one. The rearrangement links TRBV24-1 to TRBJ2-1, with 8 bases identical to TRBD1. The V segment lost 2 bases and the J segment 9 bases; nucleotides outside the gene matches: 11. This CDR3 contains 16 residues. CDR1 is KGHDR, CDR2 SFDVKD, per germline. CDR3 loop: CATSDSTGTGGAEQFF. CDR3 DNA: TGTGCCACCAGTGATTCCACCGGGACAGGAGGGGCTGAGCAGTTCTTC.

The genes are TRBV19 and TRBJ2-2; tentatively, D is TRBD2 (6 bases). V shed 8 bases and J shed 10 bases, with 17 bases lying between them. From germline, CDR1 is LNHDA and CDR2 SQIVND (reference sequence). The CDR3 length is 13 residues. This CDR3 reads CASGRGGTVELFF. Written as DNA, the CDR3 is TGTGCCAGTGGTCGAGGCGGGACTGTGGAGCTGTTTTTT.

V usage is TRBV3-1 and J usage is TRBJ2-2, with 14 bases lining up with TRBD2. The CDR3 is 15 residues long. Germline V gene data show CDR1 as LGHDT and CDR2 as YNNKEL (reference sequence). V lost 6 bases, J lost 7 bases, and 4 bases stayed unmatched. CDR3 bases: TGTGCCAGCAGACTTGGGACTAGCGGGAGCGGGGAGCTGTTTTTT. Translation gives CASRLGTSGSGELFF.

This clonotype was detected only a few times. V is TRBV7-3 and J is TRBJ2-3; TRBD2 matches at 8 bases. This CDR3 has 15 residues. The germline gives CDR1 SGHTA, CDR2 FQGTGA. V gave up 5 bases and J gave up 2 bases; unmatched junction bases: 6. The CDR3 DNA reads TGTGCCAGCAGCCGGACTAGCCACCTCACAGATACGCAGTATTTT. This encodes CASSRTSHLTDTQYF.

V is TRBV5-1 and J is TRBJ2-1, with a tentative D call TRBD2 (5 bases). The CDR3 runs 15 residues. Trimming pared 1 base from V and 5 bases from J, leaving 13 bases between. CDR1 is SGHRS, CDR2 YFSETQ, per germline. The CDR3 DNA is TGCGCCAGCAGCTTGTTGACGGGATCAAACAATGAGCAGTTCTTC. Translating it yields CASSLLTGSNNEQFF.

Details on this clonotype: This may be a read error, as it is one base from a much larger clone. The chain combines TRBV6-5 with TRBJ2-1, with D perhaps TRBD2 (6 bases). The end of the DNA aligns better with TRBJ2-7, so the J call may be wrong. CDR1 MNHEY and CDR2 SVGAGI come from the germline V gene. The CDR3 runs 16 residues. The chain's CDR3 is CASSYGSGVGYNEQYF. CDR3 DNA sequence: TGTGCCAGCAGTTACGGGTCGGGAGTGGGGTACAATGAGCAGTACTTC.

In its sample, this clonotype was seen many times. V and J are TRBV2 and TRBJ2-5; TRBD2 matches at 7 bases. J lost 4 bases, V lost 7 bases, and 3 bases had no gene match. The CDR3 length is 12 residues. Germline V CDR1 and CDR2: SNHLY, FYNNEI. The CDR3 sequence: CASNGEGETQYF. In nucleotides, the CDR3 is TGTGCCAGCAACGGGGAGGGAGAGACCCAGTACTTC.

The CDR3: CSARVVGTSGKGSYEQYF. The CDR3 DNA is TGCAGTGCTAGAGTGGTCGGGACTAGCGGGAAGGGATCCTACGAGCAGTACTTC. V usage is TRBV20-1 and J usage is TRBJ2-7, with 13 bases aligning to TRBD2. The V and J ends lost 1 base and 1 base, in that order; junction bases with no gene match: 10. Germline CDR1 DFQATT, CDR2 SNEGSKA (reference sequence). The CDR3 is made up of 18 amino acids.

Comment on this clonotype: A read error may account for a junction end that differs from germline. The CDR3 sequence is CAISDSGGPTDTQNF. CDR3 DNA: TGTGCCATCAGTGATAGCGGGGGTCCCACAGATACGCAGAATTTT. The chain employs TRBV10-3 and TRBJ2-3; 9 bases agree with TRBD2. Germline V lookup: CDR1 ENHRY, CDR2 SYGVKD. This CDR3 comprises 15 residues.

The V gene is TRBV24-1, the J gene TRBJ1-2; no clear D gene. Germline assignment: CDR1 KGHDR and CDR2 SFDVKD. Trimming took 6 bases from V and 5 from J, leaving 6 bases between them. This CDR3 spans 11 amino acids. This CDR3 reads CATSLRYGYTF. CDR3 coding DNA: TGTGCCACCAGTTTACGGTATGGCTACACCTTC.

The rearrangement joins TRBV5-1 to TRBJ2-7; TRBD2 is a possible D gene (5 bases). The CDR3 covers 16 residues. Deletions cut 0 bases from V and 0 bases from J, with 13 bases between. Germline-derived CDR1 and CDR2 are SGHRS and YFSETQ. CDR3 DNA: TGCGCCAGCAGCTTGGGAAACGGGATTAGCTCCTACGAGCAGTACTTC. Translated, it gives CASSLGNGISSYEQYF.